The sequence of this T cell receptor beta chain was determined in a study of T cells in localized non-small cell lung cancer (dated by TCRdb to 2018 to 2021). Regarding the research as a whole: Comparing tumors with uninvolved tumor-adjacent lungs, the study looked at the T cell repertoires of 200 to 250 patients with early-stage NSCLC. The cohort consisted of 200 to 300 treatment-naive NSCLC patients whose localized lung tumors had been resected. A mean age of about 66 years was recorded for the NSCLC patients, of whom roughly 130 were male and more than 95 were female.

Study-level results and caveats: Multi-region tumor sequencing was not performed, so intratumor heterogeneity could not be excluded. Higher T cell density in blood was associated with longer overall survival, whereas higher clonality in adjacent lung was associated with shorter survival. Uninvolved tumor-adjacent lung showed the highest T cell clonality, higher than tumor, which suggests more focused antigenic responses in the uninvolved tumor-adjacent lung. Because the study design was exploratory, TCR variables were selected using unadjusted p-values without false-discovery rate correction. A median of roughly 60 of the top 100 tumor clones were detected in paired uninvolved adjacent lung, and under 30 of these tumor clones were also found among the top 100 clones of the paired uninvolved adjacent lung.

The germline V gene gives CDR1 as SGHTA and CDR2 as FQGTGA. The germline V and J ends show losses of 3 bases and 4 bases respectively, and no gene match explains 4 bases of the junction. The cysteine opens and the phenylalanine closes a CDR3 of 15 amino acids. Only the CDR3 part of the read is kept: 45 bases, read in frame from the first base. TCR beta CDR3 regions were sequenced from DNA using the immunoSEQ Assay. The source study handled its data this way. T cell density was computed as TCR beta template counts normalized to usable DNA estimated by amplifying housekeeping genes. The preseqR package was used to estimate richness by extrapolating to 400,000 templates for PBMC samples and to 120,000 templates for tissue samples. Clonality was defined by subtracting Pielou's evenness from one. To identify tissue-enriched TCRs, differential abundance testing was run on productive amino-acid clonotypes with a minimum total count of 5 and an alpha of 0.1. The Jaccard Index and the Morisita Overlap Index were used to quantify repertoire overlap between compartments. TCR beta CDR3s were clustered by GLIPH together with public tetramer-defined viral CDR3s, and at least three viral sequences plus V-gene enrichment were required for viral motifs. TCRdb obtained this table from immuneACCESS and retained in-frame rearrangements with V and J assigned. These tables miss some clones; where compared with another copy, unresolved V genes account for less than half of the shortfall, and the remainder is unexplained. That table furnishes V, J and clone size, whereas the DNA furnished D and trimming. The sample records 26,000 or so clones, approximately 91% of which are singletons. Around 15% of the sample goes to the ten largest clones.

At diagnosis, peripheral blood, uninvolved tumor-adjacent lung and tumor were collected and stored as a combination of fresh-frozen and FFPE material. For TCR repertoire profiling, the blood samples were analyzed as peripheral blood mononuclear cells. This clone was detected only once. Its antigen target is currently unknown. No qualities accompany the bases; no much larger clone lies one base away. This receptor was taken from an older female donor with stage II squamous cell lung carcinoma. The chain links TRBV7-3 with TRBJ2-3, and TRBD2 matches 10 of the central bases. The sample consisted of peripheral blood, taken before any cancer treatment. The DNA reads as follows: TGTGCCAGCAGCTTTCTAGCGGGGGTGGCAGATACGCAGTATTTT. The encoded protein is CASSFLAGVADTQYF.